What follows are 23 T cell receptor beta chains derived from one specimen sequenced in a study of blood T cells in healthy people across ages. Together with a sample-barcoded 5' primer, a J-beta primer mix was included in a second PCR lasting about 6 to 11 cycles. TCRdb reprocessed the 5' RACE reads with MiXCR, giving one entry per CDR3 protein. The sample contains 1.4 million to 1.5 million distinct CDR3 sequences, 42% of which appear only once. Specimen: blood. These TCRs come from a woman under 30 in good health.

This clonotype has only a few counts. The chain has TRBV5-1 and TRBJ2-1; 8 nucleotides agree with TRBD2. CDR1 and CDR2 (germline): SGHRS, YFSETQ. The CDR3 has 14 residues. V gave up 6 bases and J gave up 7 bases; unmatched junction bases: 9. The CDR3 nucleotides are TGCGCCAGCACGGTTGATTCTAGCGGGAATGAGCAGTTCTTC. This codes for CASTVDSSGNEQFF.

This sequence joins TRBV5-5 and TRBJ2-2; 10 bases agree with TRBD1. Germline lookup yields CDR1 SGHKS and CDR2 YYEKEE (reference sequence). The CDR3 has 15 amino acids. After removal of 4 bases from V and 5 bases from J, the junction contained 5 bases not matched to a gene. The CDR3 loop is CASSAGQGITGELFF. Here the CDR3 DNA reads TGTGCCAGCAGCGCGGGACAGGGGATTACCGGGGAGCTGTTTTTT.

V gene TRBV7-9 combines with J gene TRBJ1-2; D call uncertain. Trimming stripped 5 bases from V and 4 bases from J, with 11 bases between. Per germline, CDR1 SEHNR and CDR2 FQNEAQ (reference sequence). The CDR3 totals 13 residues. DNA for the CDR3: TGTGCCAGCAGCCCCGCGGTTTCCTATGGCTACACCTTC. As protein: CASSPAVSYGYTF.

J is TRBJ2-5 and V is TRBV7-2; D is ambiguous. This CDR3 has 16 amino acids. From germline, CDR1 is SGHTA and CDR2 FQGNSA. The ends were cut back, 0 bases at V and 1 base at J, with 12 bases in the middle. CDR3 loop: CASSLALGLGQETQYF. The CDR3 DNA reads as TGTGCCAGCAGCTTAGCTCTGGGCTTGGGCCAAGAGACCCAGTACTTC.

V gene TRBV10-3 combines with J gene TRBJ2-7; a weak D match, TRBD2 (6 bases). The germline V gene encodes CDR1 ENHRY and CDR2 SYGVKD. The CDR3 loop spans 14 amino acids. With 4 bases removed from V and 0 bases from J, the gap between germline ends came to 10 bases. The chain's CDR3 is CAISGNGGSYEQYF. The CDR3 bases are TGTGCCATCAGTGGTAACGGGGGCTCCTACGAGCAGTACTTC.

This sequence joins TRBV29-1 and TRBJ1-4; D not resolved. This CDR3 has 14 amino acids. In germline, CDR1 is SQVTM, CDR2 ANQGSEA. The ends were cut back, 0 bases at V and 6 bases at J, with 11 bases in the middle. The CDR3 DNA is TGCAGCGTTGAAGAAGAGGGTTGGGATGAAAAACTGTTTTTT. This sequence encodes CSVEEEGWDEKLFF.

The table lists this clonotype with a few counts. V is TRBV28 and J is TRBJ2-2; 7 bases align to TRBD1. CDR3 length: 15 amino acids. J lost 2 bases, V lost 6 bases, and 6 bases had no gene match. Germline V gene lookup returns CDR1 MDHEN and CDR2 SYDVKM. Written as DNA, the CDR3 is TGTGCCAGCAGGAACGACAGGGCCAACACCGGGGAGCTGTTTTTT. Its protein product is CASRNDRANTGELFF.

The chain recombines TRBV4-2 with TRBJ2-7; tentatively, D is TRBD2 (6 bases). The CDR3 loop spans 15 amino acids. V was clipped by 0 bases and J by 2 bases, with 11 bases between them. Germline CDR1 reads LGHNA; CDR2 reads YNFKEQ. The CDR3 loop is CASSQETGSPYEQYF. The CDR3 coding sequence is TGTGCCAGCAGCCAAGAAACCGGGAGCCCCTACGAGCAGTACTTC.

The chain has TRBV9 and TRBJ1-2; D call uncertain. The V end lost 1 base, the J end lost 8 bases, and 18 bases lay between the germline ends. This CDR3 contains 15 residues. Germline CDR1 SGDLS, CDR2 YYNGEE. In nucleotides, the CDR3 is TGTGCCAGCAGCGTACAACCCGACTCCGCGGAAGGCTACACCTTC. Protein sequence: CASSVQPDSAEGYTF.

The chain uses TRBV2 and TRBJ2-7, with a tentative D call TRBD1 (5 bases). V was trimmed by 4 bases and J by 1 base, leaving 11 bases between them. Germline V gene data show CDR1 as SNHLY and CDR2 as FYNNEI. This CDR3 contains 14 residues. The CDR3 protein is CASSGLGPSYEQYF. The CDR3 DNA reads TGTGCCAGCAGTGGACTGGGGCCTTCCTACGAGCAGTACTTC.

CDR3 region: CASSLWGPDEAFF. For the CDR3, the DNA is TGTGCCAGCAGTTTATGGGGGCCCGACGAAGCTTTCTTT. The genes are TRBV12-3 or TRBV12-4 and TRBJ1-1; possibly TRBD1 for D (6 bases). V was clipped by 2 bases and J by 8 bases, with 12 bases between them. This CDR3 region has 13 residues.

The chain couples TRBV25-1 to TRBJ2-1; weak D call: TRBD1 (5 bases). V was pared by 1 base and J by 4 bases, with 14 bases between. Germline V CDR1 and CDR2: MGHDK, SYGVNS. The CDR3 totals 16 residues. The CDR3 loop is CASSELSGFGYNEQFF. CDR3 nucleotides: TGTGCCAGCAGTGAATTATCAGGGTTTGGGTACAATGAGCAGTTCTTC.

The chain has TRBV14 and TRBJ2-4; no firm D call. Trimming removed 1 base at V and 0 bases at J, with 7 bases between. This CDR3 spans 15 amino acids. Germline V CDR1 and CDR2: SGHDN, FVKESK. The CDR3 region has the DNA TGTGCCAGCAGCCAAGCGGGCGGAGCCAAAAACATTCAGTACTTC. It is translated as CASSQAGGAKNIQYF.

In DNA form, the CDR3 reads TGTGCCAGCAGCGAATCGCGGACAGGAATGAACACTGAAGCTTTCTTT. Protein product: CASSESRTGMNTEAFF. The V and J genes are TRBV2 and TRBJ1-1; 7 positions agree with TRBD1. The V segment lost 6 bases and the J segment 0 bases; nucleotides outside the gene matches: 10. The CDR3 totals 16 residues. From germline, CDR1 is SNHLY and CDR2 FYNNEI.

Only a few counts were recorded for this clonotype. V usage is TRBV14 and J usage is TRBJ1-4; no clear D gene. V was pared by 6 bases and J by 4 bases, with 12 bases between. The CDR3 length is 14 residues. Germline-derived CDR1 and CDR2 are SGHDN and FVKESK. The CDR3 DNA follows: TGTGCCAGCAGTAGCACCGGCGTTAATGAAAAACTGTTTTTT. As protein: CASSSTGVNEKLFF.

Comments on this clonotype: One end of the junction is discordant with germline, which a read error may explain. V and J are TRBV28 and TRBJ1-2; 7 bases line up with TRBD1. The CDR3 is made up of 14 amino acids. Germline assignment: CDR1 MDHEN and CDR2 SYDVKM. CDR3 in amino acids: CASSSIQGNYGYTF. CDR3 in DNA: TGTGCCAGCAGTTCTATACAGGGGAACTATGGCTACACTTTC.

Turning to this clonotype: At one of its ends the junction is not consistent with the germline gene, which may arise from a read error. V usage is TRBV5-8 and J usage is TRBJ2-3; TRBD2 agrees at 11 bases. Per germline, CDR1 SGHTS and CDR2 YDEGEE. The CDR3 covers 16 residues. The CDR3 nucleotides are TGTGCCAGCAGCAACGGGGGACTAGCGGACACAGATGCGCAGTATTTT. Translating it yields CASSNGGLADTDAQYF.

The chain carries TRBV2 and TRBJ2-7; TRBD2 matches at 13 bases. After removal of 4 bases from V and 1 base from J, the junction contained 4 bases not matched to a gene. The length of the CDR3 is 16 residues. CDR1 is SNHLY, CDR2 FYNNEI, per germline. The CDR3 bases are TGTGCCAGCAGTGCAGGACTAGCGGGAGTATCCTACGAGCAGTACTTC. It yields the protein CASSAGLAGVSYEQYF.

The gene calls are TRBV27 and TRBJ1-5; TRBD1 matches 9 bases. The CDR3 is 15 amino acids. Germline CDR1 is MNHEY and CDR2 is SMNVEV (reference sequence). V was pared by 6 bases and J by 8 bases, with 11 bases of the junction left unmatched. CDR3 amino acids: CASRRDRVPKEPQHF. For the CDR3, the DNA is TGTGCCAGCAGACGGGACAGGGTCCCTAAAGAGCCCCAGCATTTT.

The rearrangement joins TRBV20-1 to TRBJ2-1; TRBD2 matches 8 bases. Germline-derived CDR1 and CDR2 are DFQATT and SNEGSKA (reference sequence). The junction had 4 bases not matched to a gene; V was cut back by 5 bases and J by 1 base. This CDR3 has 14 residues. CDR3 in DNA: TGCAGTGCTCCTAGCGGGTTATCCTACAATGAGCAGTTCTTC. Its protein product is CSAPSGLSYNEQFF.

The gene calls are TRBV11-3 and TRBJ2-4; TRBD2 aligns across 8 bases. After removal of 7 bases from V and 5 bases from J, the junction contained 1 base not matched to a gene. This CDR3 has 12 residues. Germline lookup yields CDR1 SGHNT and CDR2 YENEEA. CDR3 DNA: TGTGCCAGCACAGCGGGGGAAAACATTCAGTACTTC. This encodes CASTAGENIQYF.

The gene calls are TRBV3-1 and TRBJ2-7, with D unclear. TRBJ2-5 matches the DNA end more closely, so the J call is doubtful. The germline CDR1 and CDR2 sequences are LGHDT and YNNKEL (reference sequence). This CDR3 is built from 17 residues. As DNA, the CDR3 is TGTGCCAGCAGCCACGGTTCCCGGAGCAGGTCGGAAGAGACCCAGTACTTC. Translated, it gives CASSHGSRSRSEETQYF.

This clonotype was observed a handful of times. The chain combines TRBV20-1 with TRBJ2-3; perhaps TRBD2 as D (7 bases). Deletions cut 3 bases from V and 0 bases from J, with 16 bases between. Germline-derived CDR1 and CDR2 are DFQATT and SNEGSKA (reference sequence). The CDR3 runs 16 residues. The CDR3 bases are TGCAGTGCTAGGGAGGGGGGGAGACCTAGCACAGATACGCAGTATTTT. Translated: CSAREGGRPSTDTQYF.